Presented here are 23 T cell receptor beta chains from one specimen sequenced in a study of blood T cell repertoires in COVID-19. Method: immunoSEQ multiplex PCR; TCRdb's copy keeps in-frame clones and lacks some. The sample lists just over 650,000 clones, about nine tenths occurring once. The source material was peripheral blood. The source of these receptors is a woman younger than 30 with acute or convalescent COVID-19.

The chain uses TRBV6-5 and TRBJ1-3, with D possibly being TRBD1 (5 bases). CDR1 and CDR2 (germline): MNHEY, SVGAGI. The germline V and J ends were trimmed by 4 bases and 0 bases, with 13 bases remaining between them. CDR3 length: 16 amino acids. Written as DNA, the CDR3 is TGTGCCAGCAGTTCCCTGACAGAGAGCTCTGGAAACACCATATATTTT. Protein sequence: CASSSLTESSGNTIYF.

This clone was seen a single time. The chain links TRBV29-1 to TRBJ2-7; D possibly corresponds to TRBD2 (6 bases). This CDR3 is built from 15 residues. V lost 4 bases and J 0 bases, leaving 16 bases between the germline ends. Germline loops: CDR1 SQVTM, CDR2 ANQGSEA. CDR3 coding DNA: TGCAGCGTTGCTCCCGGGACTTCAACCTCCTACGAGCAGTACTTC. It yields the protein CSVAPGTSTSYEQYF.

This clone was recorded only once. This rearrangement joins TRBV11-2 to TRBJ1-4; maybe TRBD1 (5 bases). Trimming left V 4 bases short and J 6 bases short, with 15 bases between. The germline gives CDR1 SGHAT, CDR2 FQNNGV. CDR3 length: 15 amino acids. CDR3 bases: TGTGCCAGCAGCTCCCGCGGGGGTGGCGATGAAAAACTGTTTTTT. Its protein product is CASSSRGGGDEKLFF.

The chain uses TRBV9 and TRBJ2-1, with TRBD2 identical over 9 bases. This CDR3 region has 15 residues. V lost 4 bases, J lost 7 bases, and 9 bases stayed unmatched. CDR1 and CDR2 (germline): SGDLS, YYNGEE. CDR3 in amino acids: CASSSRDSGGNEQFF. The CDR3 nucleotides read TGTGCCAGCAGCTCCCGTGATAGCGGGGGAAATGAGCAGTTCTTC. The variable domain in full, completed from reference TRBV9 and TRBJ2-1, reads DSGVTQTPKHLITATGQRVTLRCSPRSGDLSVYWYQQSLDQGLQFLIQYYNGEERAKGNILERFSAQQFPDLHSELNLSSLELGDSALYFCASSSRDSGGNEQFFGPGTRLTVL.

This chain joins TRBV30 and TRBJ2-5, with D perhaps TRBD1 (5 bases). Germline CDR1 GTSNPN, CDR2 SVGIG (reference sequence). This CDR3 has 13 amino acids. Trimming stripped 4 bases from V and 5 bases from J, with 14 bases between. CDR3 sequence (DNA): TGTGCCTGGAATCAAGGGGTCCAGGAGACCCAGTACTTC. It translates to CAWNQGVQETQYF.

This clone has only a few counts. This sequence joins TRBV5-1 and TRBJ1-4; D call uncertain. V lost 1 base to trimming and J lost 1 base, with 11 bases between them. This CDR3 is 16 amino acids long. Per germline, CDR1 SGHRS and CDR2 YFSETQ. CDR3 bases: TGCGCCAGCAGCTTGTCGGGGAAAGAAACTAATGAAAAACTGTTTTTT. Translating gives CASSLSGKETNEKLFF.

The table lists this clone with a count of one. The chain has TRBV30 and TRBJ2-2; D is undetermined. V shed 3 bases and J shed 3 bases, with 14 bases lying between them. The CDR3 has 15 amino acids. Per the germline V gene, CDR1 is GTSNPN and CDR2 is SVGIG (reference sequence). DNA for the CDR3: TGTGCCTGGAGAATCATAGACCGGGACACCGGGGAGCTGTTTTTT. As protein: CAWRIIDRDTGELFF.

The chain has TRBV4-1 and TRBJ1-1; D gene ambiguous. CDR1 and CDR2 from the germline V gene are MGHRA and YSYEKL. The CDR3 is 15 amino acids. V was clipped by 0 bases and J by 5 bases, with 13 bases between them. CDR3 protein: CASSQDLAYGTEAFF. CDR3 in DNA: TGCGCCAGCAGCCAAGATCTGGCCTACGGGACTGAAGCTTTCTTT.

The V and J genes are TRBV6-6 and TRBJ1-3, with a weak D call TRBD1 (5 bases). This CDR3 contains 15 residues. Trimming removed 6 bases at V and 4 bases at J, with 16 bases between. Germline V gene sequence: CDR1 MNHNY, CDR2 SVGAGI (reference sequence). The CDR3 reads CASSSFRVEGNTIYF. The CDR3 nucleotides read TGTGCCAGCAGCAGCTTCAGGGTGGAAGGAAACACCATATATTTT.

V and J are TRBV19 and TRBJ1-1, with D tentatively TRBD1 (5 bases). With 0 bases removed from V and 2 bases from J, the gap between germline ends came to 16 bases. The CDR3 runs 17 residues. From germline, CDR1 is LNHDA and CDR2 SQIVND (reference sequence). The CDR3 is CASSIDGRGRGNTEAFF. The DNA of the CDR3 is TGTGCCAGTAGTATAGACGGAAGGGGAAGGGGAAACACTGAAGCTTTCTTT.

CDR3 coding DNA: TGTGCCACCAGTGAGGCAGGTCTCTACAATGAGCAGTTCTTC. Its protein product is CATSEAGLYNEQFF. This sequence joins TRBV24-1 and TRBJ2-1; D is unresolved. The CDR3 extends over 14 amino acids. Trimming left V 4 bases short and J 3 bases short, with 9 bases between. Germline V lookup: CDR1 KGHDR, CDR2 SFDVKD.

This clone appeared once. This chain uses TRBV7-9 with TRBJ2-7, with 12 bases fitting TRBD2. The germline CDR1 and CDR2 sequences are SEHNR and FQNEAQ (reference sequence). V shed 2 bases, J shed 5 bases, and the junction held 4 bases outside the gene matches. The CDR3 has 15 residues. Written as DNA, the CDR3 is TGTGCCAGCAGCTTATCAACTAGCGGGGGGAACGAGCAGTACTTC. Its translation is CASSLSTSGGNEQYF.

The rearrangement joins TRBV20-1 to TRBJ1-2; possibly TRBD1 for D (5 bases). The ends were cut back, 3 bases at V and 9 bases at J, with 11 bases in the middle. The CDR3 covers 11 residues. CDR1 is DFQATT, CDR2 SNEGSKA, per germline (reference sequence). CDR3 in amino acids: CSARDRQSYTF. The DNA of the CDR3 is TGCAGTGCTAGGGACCGACAGAGCTACACCTTC.

The gene calls are TRBV3-1 (or the pseudogene TRBV3-2) and TRBJ2-5; TRBD2 might be the D (5 bases). The CDR3 is 16 amino acids. The germline V and J ends were trimmed by 0 bases and 2 bases, with 13 bases remaining between them. Germline values: CDR1 LGHDT, CDR2 YNNKEL (reference sequence). CDR3 nucleotides: TGTGCCAGCAGCCAAGATTTTGGGTCGGGGCAAGAGACCCAGTACTTC. Amino acids: CASSQDFGSGQETQYF.

This chain uses TRBV4-2 with TRBJ2-1; 7 bases agree with TRBD1. CDR3 length equals 15 residues. J lost 7 bases, V lost 2 bases, and 8 bases had no gene match. Germline CDR1 and CDR2: LGHNA and YNFKEQ. The CDR3 spells CASSQPEYRGNEQFF. As DNA, the CDR3 is TGTGCCAGCAGCCAACCTGAGTACAGGGGAAATGAGCAGTTCTTC.

The rearrangement joins TRBV5-1 to TRBJ1-3; the D is unclear. The CDR3 covers 17 residues. Germline V gene sequence: CDR1 SGHRS, CDR2 YFSETQ. Trimming stripped 0 bases from V and 2 bases from J, with 15 bases between. The CDR3 nucleotides are TGCGCCAGCAGCTTGGTGCCCGCGGCTCCTCCTGGAAACACCATATATTTT. Its translation: CASSLVPAAPPGNTIYF.

The rearrangement links TRBV27 to TRBJ1-2; TRBD1 is a possible D gene (6 bases). Per germline, CDR1 MNHEY and CDR2 SMNVEV (reference sequence). Trimming left V 10 bases short and J 4 bases short, with 16 bases between. The CDR3 has 13 residues. The CDR3 here is CATRGALGYGYTF. The DNA of the CDR3 is TGTGCCACCCGGGGGGCTTTGGGCTATGGCTACACCTTC.

This chain joins TRBV10-2 and TRBJ1-1, with D possibly TRBD1 on 5 matching bases. Germline loops: CDR1 WSHSY, CDR2 SAAADI. This CDR3 spans 15 amino acids. Deletions cut 5 bases from V and 0 bases from J, with 13 bases between. As DNA, the CDR3 is TGCGCCAGCAGTCCCTGGGGGGTTGTGAACACTGAAGCTTTCTTT. Translation gives CASSPWGVVNTEAFF.

The DNA for the CDR3 is TGTGCCAGCAGTTACACAGGACAGGGGACTCGACGGGATACGCAGTATTTT. Translated: CASSYTGQGTRRDTQYF. The chain employs TRBV6-2 or TRBV6-3 and TRBJ2-3; 9 bases match TRBD1. Per germline, CDR1 MNHEY and CDR2 SVGEGT. The V gene end was trimmed by 2 bases and the J gene end by 6 bases; junction bases not matched to a gene: 12. The CDR3 consists of 17 residues.

This chain links TRBV30 with TRBJ1-3; a weak D match, TRBD1 (6 bases). CDR1 is GTSNPN and CDR2 is SVGIG in the germline V gene (reference sequence). Trimming took off 5 bases at V and 0 bases at J, with 8 bases between the two ends. This CDR3 is built from 13 residues. The CDR3 loop reads CAWGQSSGNTIYF. Written as DNA, the CDR3 is TGTGCCTGGGGACAGAGCTCTGGAAACACCATATATTTT.

The chain uses TRBV11-2 and TRBJ1-1, with a possible D match to TRBD1 (6 bases). In germline, CDR1 is SGHAT, CDR2 FQNNGV. The CDR3 is 12 amino acids. With 5 bases removed from V and 8 bases from J, the gap between germline ends came to 12 bases. CDR3 bases: TGTGCCAGCAGCGAAGGACAGTTAGAAGCTTTCTTT. It yields the protein CASSEGQLEAFF.

The chain uses TRBV5-6 and TRBJ2-7; 9 nucleotides match TRBD2. The V gene end was trimmed by 0 bases and the J gene end by 2 bases; junction bases not matched to a gene: 6. Germline-derived CDR1 and CDR2 are SGHDT and YYEEEE. CDR3 size: 16 residues. The CDR3 region has the DNA TGTGCCAGCAGCTTGGAAGGGCCTAGCGGGGCCTACGAGCAGTACTTC. Translation: CASSLEGPSGAYEQYF.

This chain joins TRBV15 and TRBJ2-1, with 9 bases aligning to TRBD2. Trimming cost V 0 bases and J 6 bases; bases outside gene matches: 12. The germline V gene has CDR1 LNHNV and CDR2 YYDKDF (reference sequence). The CDR3 extends over 18 amino acids. CDR3 sequence reads: CATSRDGGRGGLANEQFF. The CDR3 DNA reads TGTGCCACCAGCAGAGATGGTGGGCGGGGGGGCCTTGCCAATGAGCAGTTCTTC. The whole variable domain, filled in from reference TRBV15 and TRBJ2-1, reads DAMVIQNPRYQVTQFGKPVTLSCSQTLNHNVMYWYQQKSSQAPKLLFHYYDKDFNNEADTPDNFQSRRPNTSFCFLDIRSPGLGDTAMYLCATSRDGGRGGLANEQFFGPGTRLTVL.